These 5 T cell receptor beta chains came from one sample sequenced in a study of beta chain features in type 1 diabetes. The entirety of the isolated RNA underwent reverse transcription, so expressed TCRB transcripts were sequenced. Profiling relied on immunoSEQ multiplex PCR, and the TCRdb table lists in-frame clones only, not all of them. The sample lists some 250,000 clones; 25% to 35% were seen once. The sample was central memory CD4+ T cells from blood. The receptors were gathered from a man aged 30 to 39 in good health.

The chain recombines TRBV11-2 with TRBJ1-2; TRBD1 is a possible D gene (5 bases). In germline, CDR1 is SGHAT, CDR2 FQNNGV. The CDR3 is 12 residues long. V gave up 5 bases and J gave up 7 bases, with 11 bases separating them. CDR3 loop: CASSPRGGGYTF. The CDR3 DNA reads as TGTGCCAGCAGCCCCCGGGGGGGTGGCTACACCTTC.

This clone has just a few counts. The rearrangement joins TRBV20-1 to TRBJ2-7, with D unresolved. Trimming stripped 0 bases from V and 6 bases from J, with 6 bases between. The CDR3 extends over 11 amino acids. In germline, CDR1 is DFQATT, CDR2 SNEGSKA (reference sequence). The CDR3 region is CSARDGIEQYF. The DNA of the CDR3 is TGCAGTGCTAGAGATGGAATCGAGCAGTACTTC.

This clone was picked up a small number of times. The rearrangement uses TRBV10-2 and TRBJ2-1, with D possibly matching TRBD2 (5 bases). In germline, CDR1 is WSHSY, CDR2 SAAADI. V lost 8 bases and J lost 4, with 15 bases in between. This CDR3 is 14 amino acids long. In DNA, the CDR3 is TGCGCCAGCGTCGAGGTAGCGTCTTACAATGAGCAGTTCTTC. Residues: CASVEVASYNEQFF.

This clone occurred a few times. The V and J genes are TRBV18 and TRBJ1-1; weak D call: TRBD1 (5 bases). The CDR3 is made up of 15 amino acids. In germline, CDR1 is KGHSH, CDR2 LQKENI. The ends were cut back, 2 bases at V and 5 bases at J, with 15 bases in the middle. CDR3 bases: TGTGCCAGCTCACCAGCGACAGTGGAAAGAACTGAAGCTTTCTTT. This translates into CASSPATVERTEAFF.

This clone was detected a few times. This chain links TRBV7-9 with TRBJ2-3; 7 nucleotides line up with TRBD1. With V trimmed by 5 bases and J by 1 base, 3 bases remained unmatched. The CDR3 is made up of 14 amino acids. Germline assignment: CDR1 SEHNR and CDR2 FQNEAQ (reference sequence). The CDR3 nucleotides are TGTGCCAGCAGCAGCGACAGGGGCACAGATACGCAGTATTTT. This translates into CASSSDRGTDTQYF. Looking up the rest from reference TRBV7-9 and TRBJ2-3 gives the full variable domain: DTGVSQNPRHKITKRGQNVTFRCDPISEHNRLYWYRQTLGQGPEFLTYFQNEAQLEKSRLLSDRFSAERPKGSFSTLEIQRTEQGDSAMYLCASSSDRGTDTQYFGPGTRLTVL.